The rows below give T cell receptor beta chains drawn from one sample of a study of lymphopenia after photon versus proton radiotherapy. Sequenced by immunoSEQ multiplex PCR; TCRdb stores in-frame clones only, minus some. The sample contains around 15,000 clones, roughly nine tenths of which appear only once. This specimen was peripheral blood, taken from a patient treated with proton-based radiotherapy. Receptor source: a woman aged 60-75 years with cholangiocarcinoma. Some clones in this sample may be carry-over from other donors' samples. Both conserved end residues are part of each CDR3. The D gene is left open where the match is weak. Size is omitted from some rows. Given values are once, few, many or a class for expanded clones.

>.|.|TRBJ2-1|TRBV18|15
TGTGCCAGCTCACATGGGGTTGGCTCCTACAATGAGCAGTTCTTC
CASSHGVGSYNEQFF
>TRBD2|.|TRBJ2-5|TRBV9|17
TGTGCCAGCAGCGAGGGGACTAGCGGGGGGCTTCAAGAGACCCAGTACTTC
CASSEGTSGGLQETQYF
>.|.|TRBJ2-3|TRBV9|15
TGTGCCAGCAGCGGCCGGGCAGGGAGCACAGATACGCAGTATTTT
CASSGRAGSTDTQYF
>TRBD1|.|TRBJ2-5|TRBV7-2|15
TGTGCCAGCAGCTTAGTAAAGGGGGCTGCGAAGACCCAGTACTTC
CASSLVKGAAKTQYF
>TRBD1|.|TRBJ2-5|TRBV2|14
TGTGCCAGCATAAGACAGGGGGCCTATGAGACCCAGTACTTC
CASIRQGAYETQYF
>.|.|TRBJ1-5|TRBV9|14
TGTGCCAGCAGCCCGCGGGACAACAATCAGCCCCAGCATTTT
CASSPRDNNQPQHF
>.|.|TRBJ2-1|TRBV27|15
TGTGCCAGCAGTTGGAACGGGGACTCCTACAATGAGCAGTTCTTC
CASSWNGDSYNEQFF
>.|.|TRBJ1-3|TRBV5-4|15
TGTGCCAGCAGCTTGGCAGGGCCCTCTGGAAACACCATATATTTT
CASSLAGPSGNTIYF
>TRBD2|.|TRBJ2-5|TRBV18|15
TGTGCCAGCTCACCACTGGCGGGGGTAGGAGAGACCCAGTACTTC
CASSPLAGVGETQYF
>.|.|TRBJ2-5|TRBV7-8|15
TGTGCCAGCAGCTTTCCCGGGGCTCAGAGAGAGACCCAGTACTTC
CASSFPGAQRETQYF
>.|.|TRBJ2-1|TRBV5-4|17
TGTGCCAGCAGCCCGAGGTTGCGGGGAGCGGGTACGGATGAGCAGTTCTTC
CASSPRLRGAGTDEQFF
>.|.|TRBJ1-3|TRBV27|11
TGTGCCAGCAGTTTTGGAAACACCATATATTTT
CASSFGNTIYF
>TRBD1|.|TRBJ1-2|TRBV28|15
TGTGCCAGCAGTTTGCCACAGGGGGTTTCCAATGGCTACACCTTC
CASSLPQGVSNGYTF
>.|.|TRBJ1-5|TRBV11-2|13
TGTGCCAGCAGCTTCCGGAGTGGTGATCCCCAGCATTTT
CASSFRSGDPQHF
>.|.|TRBJ2-1|TRBV1|19
TGCACCAGCAGCCAAGACCGAACAGGAGACCTTAGCTCCTACAATGAGCAGTTCTTC
CTSSQDRTGDLSSYNEQFF
>TRBD2|once|TRBJ2-3|TRBV7-9|15
TGTGCCAGCAGCTTAGCTATGACTAGCGGAGATACGCAGTATTTT
CASSLAMTSGDTQYF
>.|.|TRBJ2-7|TRBV10-3|14
TGTGCCATCAGTGGCGCGGAGTTCCCCTACGAGCAGTACTTC
CAISGAEFPYEQYF
>.|few|TRBJ2-7|TRBV7-9|14
TGTGCCAGCAGCGAGACAGGCATTACCTACGAGCAGTACTTC
CASSETGITYEQYF
>TRBD1|.|TRBJ1-1|TRBV6-6|15
TGTGCCAGCAGTTACTCCGACAGGGGCGTCACTGAAGCTTTCTTT
CASSYSDRGVTEAFF
>.|.|TRBJ2-1|TRBV5-1|15
TGCGCCAGCAGCTTGTCTCTCGACTCCTACAATGAGCAGTTCTTC
CASSLSLDSYNEQFF
>TRBD2|.|TRBJ2-3|TRBV9|15
TGTGCCAGCAGCGTTGATGCGGGGGGCACAGATACGCAGTATTTT
CASSVDAGGTDTQYF
>.|.|TRBJ1-4|TRBV11-2|15
TGTGCCAGCAGCCGTACACCGCAAGATAATGAAAAACTGTTTTTT
CASSRTPQDNEKLFF
>TRBD2|.|TRBJ2-5|TRBV29-1|13
TGCAGCTTAAGACTAGCGGGACGGGAGACCCAGTACTTC
CSLRLAGRETQYF
>.|.|TRBJ1-2|TRBV18|13
TGTGCCAGCTCTCTCACGGAAAGGGCTGGCTACACCTTC
CASSLTERAGYTF
>.|hyperexpanded|TRBJ1-5|TRBV28|14
TGTGCCAGCAGGGACAGATCTTACGGTCAGCCCCAGCATTTT
CASRDRSYGQPQHF
>TRBD1|.|TRBJ1-5|TRBV19|14
TGTGCCAGCGCAGGACAGGGATCAAATCAGCCCCAGCATTTT
CASAGQGSNQPQHF
>.|.|TRBJ2-5|TRBV7-2|14
TGTGCCAGCATCCCTCAGGCGGGTGGGGAGACCCAGTACTTC
CASIPQAGGETQYF